The 25 T cell receptor beta chains below come from one sample, sequenced in a study of T cells after yellow fever vaccination (dated by TCRdb to the late 2010s). Libraries were made using 5' RACE. Sequencing was performed on an Illumina NovaSeq 6000. Using fastp at Q25 and MiXCR, TCRdb reprocessed the public reads and kept productive beta chains. Each record represents a unique CDR3 protein, reported with the most common genes and DNA among its rows. Here the sample has some 350,000 distinct CDR3 sequences; approximately 3.9% occur a single time. Jointly, the top ten make up approximately 24% of the sample. The treatment or condition label on this specimen signifies: live attenuated yellow fever vaccine strain. The sample was PBMCs, taken 5 days after the yellow fever booster vaccination. The source of these receptors is a man aged 18-30 years who received the YFV17D yellow fever vaccine.

This clonotype was found many times. The CDR3 spells CASSKVSEAFF. DNA of the CDR3: TGTGCCAGCAGCAAAGTTTCAGAAGCTTTCTTT. This rearrangement joins TRBV21-1 to TRBJ1-1. TRBV21-1 is annotated as a pseudogene. This CDR3 is built from 11 residues.

This clonotype was detected ten times or more. The CDR3 is CASSPTPGQDLNTEAFF. CDR3 coding DNA: TGTGCCAGCTCACCGACACCGGGACAGGATTTGAACACTGAAGCTTTCTTT. The chain carries TRBV18 and TRBJ1-1, with 8 nucleotides matching TRBD1. Germline CDR1 and CDR2: KGHSH and LQKENI. The CDR3 loop spans 17 amino acids. J lost 0 bases, V lost 3 bases, and 9 bases had no gene match.

This clonotype was counted a few times. The V call is TRBV6-1, the J call TRBJ2-1; 10 nucleotides align to TRBD2. The CDR3 has 14 residues. Germline values: CDR1 MNHNS, CDR2 SASEGT. The J segment lost 8 bases and the V segment lost 4 bases, leaving 5 bases of the junction unmatched. The chain's CDR3 is CASSGLAGGDEQFF. The CDR3 DNA sequence: TGTGCCAGCAGTGGTTTAGCGGGGGGCGATGAGCAGTTCTTC.

This clonotype appeared a few times. V usage is TRBV6-2 or TRBV6-3 and J usage is TRBJ2-2; D may correspond to TRBD1 or TRBD2 (5 bases each). Deletions cut 7 bases from V and 7 bases from J, with 13 bases between. CDR1 and CDR2 (germline): MNHEY, SVGEGT. The CDR3 runs to 13 residues. The CDR3 region is CASKGTYGGELFF. CDR3 nucleotide sequence: TGTGCCAGCAAGGGGACCTATGGCGGGGAGCTGTTTTTT.

This clonotype showed up many times. The V call is TRBV7-3, the J call TRBJ2-3; no firm D call. This CDR3 is 17 amino acids long. The germline gives CDR1 SGHTA, CDR2 FQGTGA. The V gene lost 1 base and the J gene lost 0 bases, with 14 bases spanning the gap. For the CDR3, the DNA is TGTGCCAGCAGCTTAATCTCGGCTATCACTAGCACAGATACGCAGTATTTT. This gives the protein CASSLISAITSTDTQYF. The variable domain in full, completed from reference TRBV7-3 and TRBJ2-3, reads GAGVSQTPSNKVTEKGKYVELRCDPISGHTALYWYRQSLGQGPEFLIYFQGTGAADDSGLPNDRFFAVRPEGSVSTLKIQRTERGDSAVYLCASSLISAITSTDTQYFGPGTRLTVL.

This clonotype was detected many times. The chain combines TRBV5-1 with TRBJ1-2; maybe TRBD1 (6 bases). There are 15 residues in the CDR3. V dropped 4 bases and J dropped 6 bases, with 19 bases sitting between them. Germline CDR1 and CDR2: SGHRS and YFSETQ. Here the CDR3 DNA reads TGCGCCAGCAGCCCGCTGACAGGCATCGACGATGGCTACACCTTC. This encodes CASSPLTGIDDGYTF.

The genes are TRBV5-1 and TRBJ1-2; 9 bases line up with TRBD1. Per germline, CDR1 SGHRS and CDR2 YFSETQ. V lost 3 bases to trimming and J lost 6 bases; unmatched junction nucleotides: 6. This CDR3 is 14 amino acids long. DNA of the CDR3: TGCGCCAGCAGCTGGGACAGGGTGGCGGATGGCTACACCTTC. This translates into CASSWDRVADGYTF. Variable domain in full (rest from reference TRBV5-1 and TRBJ1-2): KAGVTQTPRYLIKTRGQQVTLSCSPISGHRSVSWYQQTPGQGLQFLFEYFSETQRNKGNFPGRFSGRQFSNSRSEMNVSTLELGDSALYLCASSWDRVADGYTFGSGTRLTVV.

The sample holds a few counts of this clonotype. The chain employs TRBV24-1 and TRBJ2-3, with 8 bases matching TRBD1. V gave up 7 bases and J gave up 1 base; unmatched junction bases: 3. The CDR3 sequence is 14 residues long. Germline V gene data show CDR1 as KGHDR and CDR2 as SFDVKD. CDR3: CATRDRERTDTQYF. The CDR3 nucleotides are TGTGCCACCAGGGACAGGGAGCGCACAGATACGCAGTATTTT.

This clonotype has at least ten counts. The CDR3 does not end in the conserved phenylalanine or tryptophan, so this is likely a read error. The limits of the CDR3 on the DNA are not certain, so only TCRdb's listed CDR3 is given. The rearrangement uses TRBV28 and TRBJ1-4; the table's D call of TRBD1 was not tested on the DNA. The germline CDR1 and CDR2 sequences are MDHEN and SYDVKM. The CDR3 is made up of 11 amino acids, end residues included. The CDR3 here is CASSSGRKLSI.

The V gene is TRBV6-2 or TRBV6-3, the J gene TRBJ2-2; 9 bases line up with TRBD2. After removal of 10 bases from V and 7 bases from J, the junction contained 13 bases not matched to a gene. CDR1 and CDR2 (germline): MNHEY, SVGEGT. This CDR3 spans 15 amino acids. CDR3 in DNA: TGTGCCATCCAATCGGGGCTAGCGGGGTTCGGGGAGCTGTTTTTT. Translating gives CAIQSGLAGFGELFF.

This clonotype has a handful of counts. The J gene is TRBJ2-5, the V gene TRBV4-1, with 11 positions matching TRBD2. Trimming cost V 4 bases and J 5 bases; bases outside gene matches: 12. The CDR3 runs 17 residues. Germline CDR1 reads MGHRA; CDR2 reads YSYEKL. The chain's CDR3 is CASSPRRIAGGLETQYF. The CDR3 DNA is TGCGCCAGCAGCCCTCGTCGGATAGCGGGGGGGCTCGAGACCCAGTACTTC.

This clonotype was seen more than once but under ten times. The V and J genes are TRBV27 and TRBJ2-7; no firm D call. The CDR3 covers 13 residues. Trimming removed 8 bases at V and 0 bases at J, with 11 bases between. Germline values: CDR1 MNHEY, CDR2 SMNVEV (reference sequence). The CDR3 spells CASEVPPSYEQYV. For the CDR3, the DNA is TGTGCCAGCGAGGTGCCACCCTCCTACGAGCAGTACGTC.

V is TRBV7-9 and J is TRBJ2-1; D ambiguous. CDR3 length equals 13 residues. V lost 4 bases, J lost 6 bases, and 10 bases lay in between. Germline-derived CDR1 and CDR2 are SEHNR and FQNEAQ (reference sequence). CDR3 loop: CASSYLGGNEQFF. The CDR3 DNA sequence: TGTGCCAGCAGCTACCTGGGTGGCAATGAGCAGTTCTTC.

This clonotype is a singleton in its sample. This may be a read error, as it is one base from a much larger clone. The chain has TRBV4-3 and TRBJ2-5; D remains ambiguous. Trimming shortened V by 3 bases and J by 7 bases, and 9 bases separated the two germline ends. CDR1 and CDR2 from the germline V gene are LGHNA and YSLEER. This CDR3 contains 12 residues. The CDR3 DNA sequence: TGCGCCAGCAGCCACGGGCTAGGGACCCAGTACTTC. As protein: CASSHGLGTQYF.

This clonotype appeared a few times. The V gene is TRBV5-1, the J gene TRBJ2-5; D possibly corresponds to TRBD1 (6 bases). The germline V gene has CDR1 SGHRS and CDR2 YFSETQ. Trimming stripped 4 bases from V and 1 base from J, with 11 bases between. CDR3 length equals 14 residues. As DNA, the CDR3 is TGCGCCAGCAGCGCCCAGGGGTCCCAAGAGACCCAGTACTTC. Translated, it gives CASSAQGSQETQYF.

This chain links TRBV7-2 with TRBJ1-3; D ambiguous. The germline V gene encodes CDR1 SGHTA and CDR2 FQGNSA. V was trimmed by 1 base and J by 4 bases, leaving 17 bases between them. The CDR3 covers 17 residues. CDR3 sequence reads: CASSLGLIRSSGNTIYF. CDR3 coding DNA: TGTGCCAGCAGCTTAGGTCTGATACGGTCCTCGGGAAACACCATATATTTT.

The chain employs TRBV7-2 and TRBJ2-1, with a possible D match to TRBD2 (5 bases). Between the trimmed V and J ends, which lost 2 bases and 8 bases, there was a span of 10 bases. The length of the CDR3 is 13 residues. Germline CDR1 reads SGHTA; CDR2 reads FQGNSA. CDR3 nucleotide sequence: TGTGCCAGCAGCTTATTGCGGGCGCATGAGCAGTTCTTC. This translates into CASSLLRAHEQFF.

The chain joins TRBV6-5 to TRBJ1-4; D is undetermined. The CDR3 contains 13 residues. The V end lost 6 bases, the J end lost 8 bases, and 13 bases lay between the germline ends. Germline CDR1 reads MNHEY; CDR2 reads SVGAGI. The CDR3, as DNA: TGTGCCAGCAGCCCTAGGAGAAGGGAAAAACTGTTTTTT. This translates into CASSPRRREKLFF.

In this sample, this clonotype turned up a few times. V gene TRBV18 combines with J gene TRBJ1-2, with 7 bases identical to TRBD1. V lost 5 bases, J lost 2 bases, and 5 bases stayed unmatched. The CDR3 sequence is 14 residues long. The germline V gene encodes CDR1 KGHSH and CDR2 LQKENI. The CDR3 DNA sequence: TGTGCCAGCTCAGCGACAGGGACAAACTATGGCTACACCTTC. Translation gives CASSATGTNYGYTF.

CDR3 in amino acids: CASSLAWGGSYEQYV. CDR3 sequence (DNA): TGCGCCAGCAGCTTGGCCTGGGGGGGCTCCTACGAGCAGTACGTC. The rearrangement uses TRBV5-1 and TRBJ2-7; 7 nucleotides match TRBD2. V shed 0 bases and J 0 bases; nucleotides not matched to a gene: 3. The germline CDR1 and CDR2 sequences are SGHRS and YFSETQ. The CDR3 is 15 residues long.

This clonotype was counted ten times or more. The chain combines TRBV7-8 with TRBJ2-5, with D possibly TRBD1 on 6 matching bases. The CDR3 sequence is 12 residues long. The V gene lost 4 bases and the J gene lost 3 bases, with 6 bases spanning the gap. Germline CDR1 is SGHVS and CDR2 is FQNEAQ. The CDR3 DNA reads as TGTGCCAGCAGCTACAGGGAAGAGACCCAGTACTTC. Its protein is CASSYREETQYF.

The rearrangement links TRBV9 to TRBJ2-3, with 11 bases lining up with TRBD1. This CDR3 is built from 16 residues. CDR1 SGDLS and CDR2 YYNGEE come from the germline V gene. Unmatched junction bases numbered 9, after V lost 4 bases and J lost 5 bases. The CDR3 DNA reads TGTGCCAGCAGCTCGCGGACAGGGGGCCTGAGAGATACGCAGTATTTT. Translated, it gives CASSSRTGGLRDTQYF.

This clonotype was seen ten or more times. The chain links TRBV10-3 to TRBJ1-2; D uncertain. The CDR3 runs 15 residues. V lost 2 bases and J lost 5, with 15 bases in between. Germline CDR1 and CDR2: ENHRY and SYGVKD. The CDR3 DNA sequence: TGTGCCATCAGTGAGGAGGGCATCCTGAAGTATGGCTACACCTTC. This encodes CAISEEGILKYGYTF.

This clonotype was counted at least ten times. The chain links TRBV12-3 or TRBV12-4 to TRBJ2-7, with a tentative D call TRBD2 (5 bases). This CDR3 spans 12 amino acids. V dropped 2 bases and J dropped 5 bases, with 7 bases sitting between them. This CDR3 reads CASSLIGNEQYF. CDR3 nucleotides: TGTGCCAGCAGTTTAATCGGGAACGAGCAGTACTTC.

This chain connects TRBV7-2 to TRBJ2-3; 14 bases align to TRBD2. Per the germline V gene, CDR1 is SGHTA and CDR2 is FQGNSA. V lost 5 bases to trimming and J lost 5 bases; unmatched junction nucleotides: 6. The CDR3 sequence is 16 residues long. The DNA for the CDR3 is TGTACCAGCAGCCCACACGGGACTAGCGGGGGAGATACGCAGTATTTT. It yields the protein CTSSPHGTSGGDTQYF.